The T cell receptor beta chain described here comes from a study of OX40 agonist ivuxolimab in advanced cancers. Germline CDR1 LNHDA, CDR2 SQIVND (reference sequence). This CDR3 is built from 17 residues. The junction had 7 bases not matched to a gene; V was cut back by 6 bases and J by 2 bases. This table comes from immunoSEQ multiplex PCR, and its TCRdb copy is limited to in-frame clones, with some not included. The sample lists fewer than 75,000 clones, roughly 92% occurring once. The rearrangement links TRBV19 to TRBJ2-2; TRBD2 matches at 12 bases. Sequences were derived from CD4+ or CD8+ T cells sorted from blood, sampled in a trial of the OX40 agonist ivuxolimab. The TCR originated in an adult with an advanced solid tumor such as melanoma, head and neck, liver or kidney cancer. CDR3 amino acids: CASRLLGLAGNTGELFF. For the CDR3, the DNA is TGTGCCAGTAGGCTCTTAGGACTAGCGGGAAACACCGGGGAGCTGTTTTTT.